This T cell receptor (beta chain) was identified in a study of cytomegalovirus exposure and HLA in healthy donors. Regarding the study as a whole: Accounts indicate the classifier identified cytomegalovirus status with strong specificity and sensitivity.

Concerning this clone itself: Its antigen is undetermined.

CDR3 length: 15 amino acids. Germline CDR1 SNHLY, CDR2 FYNNEI. Trimming cost V 6 bases and J 10 bases, with 21 bases left between them. The PCR used 60 Vbeta and 13 Jbeta primers. Measured with immunoSEQ multiplex PCR; TCRdb has only the in-frame clones, and not every one. This sample has around 91,000 clones, with around 79% found just once. The chain uses TRBV2 and TRBJ2-2; the D is unclear. Source material: PBMCs. This sequence was found in a woman aged 35 to 49 in good health and CMV-seropositive. CDR3 DNA sequence: TGTGCCAGCAGCGCCGAACAGATCACCTCCCAGGAGCTGTTTTTT. Its protein product is CASSAEQITSQELFF.